The 21 T cell receptor beta chains in this list originate from one sample, sequenced in a study of blood T cell repertoires in COVID-19 (dated by TCRdb to the early 2020s). Libraries were constructed by the immunoSEQ multiplex PCR assay. In its TCRdb copy, this immuneACCESS table keeps in-frame sequences only and misses some clones. Where compared with another copy, unresolved V genes explain less than half of these, and the others have no known cause. For this sample there are 76,000 or so clones; roughly nine tenths appear just once. Approximately 8% of the sample goes to the ten largest clones. Source material: peripheral blood. These receptors were taken from a man younger than 45 with acute or convalescent COVID-19.

This rearrangement joins TRBV30 to TRBJ1-2; D gene ambiguous. V was trimmed by 3 bases and J by 4 bases, leaving 18 bases between them. CDR1 is GTSNPN, CDR2 SVGIG, per germline (reference sequence). There are 15 residues in the CDR3. The CDR3 coding sequence is TGTGCCTGGAGAAGGTCTCGGAGGAATTCCTATGGCTACACCTTC. Its protein product is CAWRRSRRNSYGYTF.

CDR3 sequence: CASSVAPGQGSTDTQYF. The CDR3 region has the DNA TGTGCCAGTAGTGTAGCCCCGGGACAGGGAAGCACAGATACGCAGTATTTT. The chain recombines TRBV19 with TRBJ2-3; 9 nucleotides match TRBD1. The germline gives CDR1 LNHDA, CDR2 SQIVND (reference sequence). V trimming: 5 bases; J trimming: 0 bases; junction bases outside the gene matches: 9. This CDR3 comprises 17 residues.

The rearrangement joins TRBV14 to TRBJ1-4; 7 positions agree with TRBD1. This CDR3 comprises 13 residues. Looked up from germline, CDR1 is SGHDN and CDR2 is FVKESK. Trimming removed 8 bases from V and 5 bases from J; junction bases left unmatched: 5. The CDR3 protein is CASASGGNEKLFF. CDR3 sequence (DNA): TGTGCCAGCGCTTCAGGGGGAAATGAAAAACTGTTTTTT.

The chain combines TRBV9 with TRBJ2-1, with TRBD2 identical over 9 bases. The germline CDR1 and CDR2 sequences are SGDLS and YYNGEE. J lost 8 bases, V lost 0 bases, and 15 bases had no gene match. The CDR3 loop spans 18 amino acids. CDR3: CASSVEGGRASSRDEQFF. The CDR3 DNA reads as TGTGCCAGCAGCGTAGAAGGCGGGAGGGCCTCAAGTCGAGATGAGCAGTTCTTC.

The genes are TRBV21-1 and TRBJ1-5; the table names TRBD1, a call not compared with the DNA. TRBV21-1 is an annotated pseudogene. The CDR3 is made up of 17 amino acids. DNA for the CDR3: TGTGCCAGCAGCAACTCTCGTCTTACAGGCCGCCAAAAGCCCCAGCATTTT. Translated: CASSNSRLTGRQKPQHF.

The chain joins TRBV11-2 to TRBJ1-2; D possibly corresponds to TRBD1 (6 bases). The length of the CDR3 is 16 residues. The V end was cut by 5 bases, the J end by 2 bases, with 18 bases between. Germline lookup yields CDR1 SGHAT and CDR2 FQNNGV. Written as DNA, the CDR3 is TGTGCCAGCAGCCGGATAAGGGACAACCCGAACTATGGCTACACCTTC. It is translated as CASSRIRDNPNYGYTF. Looking up the rest from reference TRBV11-2 and TRBJ1-2 gives the full variable domain: EAGVAQSPRYKIIEKRQSVAFWCNPISGHATLYWYQQILGQGPKLLIQFQNNGVVDDSQLPKDRFSAERLKGVDSTLKIQPAKLEDSAVYLCASSRIRDNPNYGYTFGSGTRLTVV.

V is TRBV29-1 and J is TRBJ2-3; weak D call: TRBD2 (5 bases). Germline assignment: CDR1 SQVTM and CDR2 ANQGSEA. V dropped 2 bases and J dropped 3 bases, with 21 bases sitting between them. The CDR3 has 17 residues. CDR3 nucleotides: TGCAGCGTTGAATTTACGGGATACCCCACTTCAACAGATACGCAGTATTTT. It is translated as CSVEFTGYPTSTDTQYF.

The V gene is TRBV28, the J gene TRBJ2-7, with 9 bases identical to TRBD2. The V gene end was trimmed by 5 bases and the J gene end by 9 bases; junction bases not matched to a gene: 11. Germline V gene sequence: CDR1 MDHEN, CDR2 SYDVKM. The CDR3 totals 14 residues. This chain's CDR3 is CASSLSGSGSLQYF. The DNA for the CDR3 is TGTGCCAGCAGTCTCAGTGGTAGCGGGAGTTTGCAGTACTTC.

The chain uses TRBV6-1 and TRBJ2-3; tentative D call: TRBD1 (5 bases). CDR3 length: 13 residues. Trimming took 0 bases from V and 9 from J, leaving 10 bases between them. Germline CDR1 and CDR2: MNHNS and SASEGT. The CDR3 protein is CASSEARTKTQYF. CDR3 DNA sequence: TGTGCCAGCAGTGAAGCCAGGACAAAAACGCAGTATTTT.

The chain joins TRBV5-1 to TRBJ2-6; maybe TRBD2 (5 bases). CDR3 size: 14 residues. The V gene lost 6 bases and the J gene lost 1 base, with 8 bases spanning the gap. The germline V gene encodes CDR1 SGHRS and CDR2 YFSETQ. Written as DNA, the CDR3 is TGCGCCAGCAATTCGGGATCTGGGGCCAACGTCCTGACTTTC. It specifies CASNSGSGANVLTF.

Comment on this clone: Other nucleotide sequences from this sample produce the same CDR3. The J gene is TRBJ1-5, the V gene TRBV27; D uncertain. CDR1 and CDR2 from the germline V gene are MNHEY and SMNVEV (reference sequence). V lost 3 bases and J lost 0, with 9 bases in between. This CDR3 has 15 residues. CDR3 sequence reads: CASSFDSYSNQPQHF. CDR3 coding DNA: TGTGCCAGCAGTTTTGACTCGTATAGCAATCAGCCCCAGCATTTT.

V gene TRBV11-2 combines with J gene TRBJ1-2, with D possibly matching TRBD1 (5 bases). The CDR3 consists of 15 residues. CDR1 SGHAT and CDR2 FQNNGV come from the germline V gene. Trimming left V 5 bases short and J 2 bases short, with 15 bases between. The CDR3 nucleotides are TGTGCCAGCAGCCGGCGACGGGGGGGAAACTATGGCTACACCTTC. Protein: CASSRRRGGNYGYTF.

A few counts support this clone. CDR3 sequence reads: CAWSANQGIISNQPQHF. In DNA form, the CDR3 reads TGTGCCTGGAGTGCGAACCAGGGTATCATCAGCAATCAGCCCCAGCATTTT. The V and J genes are TRBV30 and TRBJ1-5; the D gene is possibly TRBD1 (5 bases). This CDR3 comprises 17 residues. The germline V and J ends were trimmed by 1 base and 1 base, with 17 bases remaining between them. Germline V CDR1 and CDR2: GTSNPN, SVGIG (reference sequence).

V is TRBV6-5 and J is TRBJ2-3; D call uncertain. Per germline, CDR1 MNHEY and CDR2 SVGAGI. Deletions cut 8 bases from V and 7 bases from J, with 13 bases between. The CDR3 contains 12 residues. CDR3 nucleotides: TGTGCCAGCGCAGAACGCCTCAATACGCAGTATTTT. Its translation is CASAERLNTQYF.

This clone was detected once. The rearrangement joins TRBV5-1 to TRBJ2-5, with 11 bases lining up with TRBD2. This CDR3 has 15 residues. Per germline, CDR1 SGHRS and CDR2 YFSETQ. V was clipped by 6 bases and J by 1 base; unmatched bases: 5. CDR3 sequence: CASTSSGRTQETQYF. The CDR3 DNA follows: TGCGCCAGCACTTCTAGCGGGAGGACCCAAGAGACCCAGTACTTC.

This clone came up once. This chain links TRBV19 with TRBJ2-2, with TRBD2 matching over 9 bases. CDR3 length equals 15 residues. V gave up 8 bases and J gave up 3 bases; unmatched junction bases: 7. In germline, CDR1 is LNHDA, CDR2 SQIVND (reference sequence). The chain's CDR3 is CASQIAGVDTGELFF. CDR3 sequence (DNA): TGTGCCAGTCAAATAGCGGGAGTAGACACCGGGGAGCTGTTTTTT.

The genes are TRBV5-1 and TRBJ1-2, with D possibly being TRBD1 (5 bases). Trimming cost V 3 bases and J 8 bases, with 14 bases left between them. Germline V gene data show CDR1 as SGHRS and CDR2 as YFSETQ. The CDR3 runs to 13 residues. CDR3 region: CASSSSLGGGYTF. For the CDR3, the DNA is TGCGCCAGCAGCTCGAGTTTGGGGGGAGGCTACACCTTC. Drawing the rest from reference TRBV5-1 and TRBJ1-2, the complete variable domain is KAGVTQTPRYLIKTRGQQVTLSCSPISGHRSVSWYQQTPGQGLQFLFEYFSETQRNKGNFPGRFSGRQFSNSRSEMNVSTLELGDSALYLCASSSSLGGGYTFGSGTRLTVV.

This clone appeared a few times. V gene TRBV6-5 combines with J gene TRBJ2-1; 9 nucleotides line up with TRBD1. There are 13 residues in the CDR3. Trimming at V came to 6 bases and at J to 9 bases, leaving 6 bases not matched to a gene. CDR1 and CDR2 from the germline V gene are MNHEY and SVGAGI. The CDR3, as DNA: TGTGCCAGCAGGACAGGGGGTAACGGTGAGCAGTTCTTC. Translated: CASRTGGNGEQFF.

The chain joins TRBV4-2 to TRBJ2-7; 10 bases line up with TRBD2. CDR3 length: 16 amino acids. The trim removed 2 bases at V and 5 bases at J, leaving 9 bases unmatched. Germline V gives CDR1 LGHNA, CDR2 YNFKEQ. CDR3 in DNA: TGTGCCAGCAGCCAAAAACTGGGACTAGCGATCCACGAGCAGTACTTC. Translating it yields CASSQKLGLAIHEQYF.

The rearrangement joins TRBV23-1 to TRBJ1-6, with 8 nucleotides matching TRBD1. TRBV23-1 is treated as an ORF (open reading frame) with a function not yet certain. This CDR3 contains 19 residues. V dropped 0 bases and J dropped 2; count of bases not matched to a gene: 9. The CDR3 region is CASSQSDEDRVTYNSPLHF. CDR3 in DNA: TGCGCCAGCAGTCAATCAGACGAGGACAGGGTCACCTATAATTCACCCCTCCACTTT.

This clone has just one count. The chain carries TRBV28 and TRBJ2-2; the D is unclear. Germline V gene lookup returns CDR1 MDHEN and CDR2 SYDVKM. The CDR3 runs to 14 residues. V was clipped by 3 bases and J by 6 bases, with 11 bases between them. The CDR3 bases are TGTGCCAGCAGTTTCCCGTTGGGCTCCGGGGAGCTGTTTTTT. Protein product: CASSFPLGSGELFF.